This is a list of T cell receptor beta chains from one sample in a study of T cell repertoires in cytomegalovirus infection. TCRdb reprocessed the reads with MiXCR, giving one entry per CDR3 protein. The table shows 250,000 or so distinct CDR3 sequences, with around 15% occurring only once. Sequences were obtained from CD8+ T cells from PBMCs. These receptors were collected from a human donor in good health (CMV status not recorded). Some clones in this sample may be carry-over from other donors' samples. Both conserved end residues are part of each CDR3. D genes are given only for firm matches. Where a row states a size, it is once, few, many or the class of an expanded clone; other rows omit it.

cdr3_nt,cdr3_aa,j_call,clone_size,d_call,v_call
TGCAGCGTGGACGCCGCAGGGGTCCCTGAGCAGTTCTTC,CSVDAAGVPEQFF,TRBJ2-1,.,.,TRBV29-1
TGTGCCAGCAGCGGGAAAGCGGGCAATGAGCAGTTCTTC,CASSGKAGNEQFF,TRBJ2-1,few,.,TRBV7-9
TGTGCCAGCAGTTACCTCGACGGGACAAACACTGAAGCTTTCTTT,CASSYLDGTNTEAFF,TRBJ1-1,.,.,TRBV6-6
TGTGCCAGCAGTTTAACAGGGCACATTCAGTACTTC,CASSLTGHIQYF,TRBJ2-4,few,.,TRBV27
TGCGCCAGCAGCCAAGATGGGGGACAGGGGACCTACGAGCAGTACTTC,CASSQDGGQGTYEQYF,TRBJ2-7,few,TRBD1,TRBV4-1
TGTGCCAGCAGCCTCGACAGGAATAATGAAAAACTGTTTTTT,CASSLDRNNEKLFF,TRBJ1-4,.,.,TRBV5-6
TGCAGCGTTGTCACTAGCGGGGGGGCCAGTGAGACCCAGTACTTC,CSVVTSGGASETQYF,TRBJ2-5,few,TRBD2,TRBV29-1
TGCGCCAGCAGCCAAGCAGGACTAGCGACAGGAGATACGCAGTATTTT,CASSQAGLATGDTQYF,TRBJ2-3,many,TRBD2,TRBV4-1
TGTGCCAGCAGTTACGAGGTCTACGAGCAGTACTTC,CASSYEVYEQYF,TRBJ2-7,few,.,TRBV6-6
TGTGCCAGCAGCCGACAGAACATGAACACTGAAGCTTTCTTT,CASSRQNMNTEAFF,TRBJ1-1,few,.,TRBV6-6
TGTGCCAGCAGCGTCACTGGGGCCAACGTCCTGACTTTC,CASSVTGANVLTF,TRBJ2-6,few,.,TRBV12-3/TRBV12-4
TGTGCCAGTAGTCCTTTGTTCAGGGGACCCGCTAACTATGGCTACACCTTC,CASSPLFRGPANYGYTF,TRBJ1-2,many,.,TRBV19
TGCGCCAGCAGCCAAGCTGCGACTAGCGGAGACTCCTACAATGAGCAGTTCTTC,CASSQAATSGDSYNEQFF,TRBJ2-1,many,TRBD2,TRBV4-1
TGCGCCAGCAGCCAAGGTCCCGGGACAGGGGACTCCTACAATGAGCAGTTCTTC,CASSQGPGTGDSYNEQFF,TRBJ2-1,.,TRBD1,TRBV4-3
TGTGCTAGCGGGAAGGGGACACCCCAGCATTTT,CASGKGTPQHF,TRBJ1-5,many,.,TRBV7-7
TGCAGCGTTGAAGTGGTGGTAAGGAAAACCCAAGAGACCCAGTACTTC,CSVEVVVRKTQETQYF,TRBJ2-5,many,.,TRBV29-1
TGTGCCAGCAGCTTGCCAGGGACGGATGACTACGAGCAGTACTTC,CASSLPGTDDYEQYF,TRBJ2-7,.,.,TRBV5-6
TGTGCCAGCAGCTCGGGACATGGTCAGCCCCAGCATTTT,CASSSGHGQPQHF,TRBJ1-5,many,.,TRBV13
TGCAGCGTCGGGGTGGGGGGCCGAGAGCAGTTCTTC,CSVGVGGREQFF,TRBJ2-1,.,.,TRBV29-1
TGTGCCATCAGTGAGGACAGTTACAGGGGAGCTTTCTTT,CAISEDSYRGAFF,TRBJ1-1,.,TRBD1,TRBV10-3
TGTGCCAGCAGTTTATTGCCCGGGGTCGGCGAGCAGTACTTC,CASSLLPGVGEQYF,TRBJ2-7,.,.,TRBV28
TGTGCCAGCAGTTACTCGGGGACGGACCTTGGCACCGGGGAGCTGTTTTTT,CASSYSGTDLGTGELFF,TRBJ2-2,.,.,TRBV6-5
TGTGCCAGCAGCTCCGGGACAGGGAACAATGAGCAGTTCTTC,CASSSGTGNNEQFF,TRBJ2-1,few,TRBD1,TRBV6-1
TGTGCCAGCAGCTTAACAGGGGTCGGCACTGAAGCTTTCTTT,CASSLTGVGTEAFF,TRBJ1-1,many,TRBD1,TRBV7-2
TGTGCCAGCAGCCAAGAAAGACTGGGGGGGGGCTTGATCGATGAGCAGTTCTTC,CASSQERLGGGLIDEQFF,TRBJ2-1,.,.,TRBV14
TGTGCCAGCAGTTTCTTCCAGGGGTATGGCTACACCTTC,CASSFFQGYGYTF,TRBJ1-2,few,.,TRBV12-3/TRBV12-4
TGTGCCAGCAGCTACCCCTGGCAGGACCCCGATCAGCCCCAGCATTTT,CASSYPWQDPDQPQHF,TRBJ1-5,many,.,TRBV7-2
TGTGCCAGCAGTTTAGCTAGCGGGGGAAGGAATGAGCAGTTCTTC,CASSLASGGRNEQFF,TRBJ2-1,many,TRBD2,TRBV28
TGTGCCAGCAGCCCGCCGAGGAATGAGCAGTTCTTC,CASSPPRNEQFF,TRBJ2-1,few,.,TRBV14
TGTGCCAGCAGTCTCCGGGGCACCGGAGCCTATGAGCAGTTCTTC,CASSLRGTGAYEQFF,TRBJ2-1,few,.,TRBV27
TGCGCCAGCAGCCCTCTCAGGGGAACTAACTATGGCTACACCTTC,CASSPLRGTNYGYTF,TRBJ1-2,.,.,TRBV5-1
TGCGCCAGCAGGTTGGACGGACTGAATGAAAAACTGTTTTTT,CASRLDGLNEKLFF,TRBJ1-4,few,.,TRBV5-1
TGTGCCAGCTACTACGGGGCAGGGAGGGCTGAAGCTTTCTTT,CASYYGAGRAEAFF,TRBJ1-1,.,.,TRBV5-6
TGTGCCAGTAGGTACTCCGTGAACACTGAAGCTTTCTTT,CASRYSVNTEAFF,TRBJ1-1,medium-sized,.,TRBV19
TGTGCCGGCGAACAGGGAATTCCCAACACCGGGGAGCTGTTTTTT,CAGEQGIPNTGELFF,TRBJ2-2,many,.,TRBV6-6
TGCAGTGCTAGAGATTGGGACAGGGGCTACGAGCAGTACTTC,CSARDWDRGYEQYF,TRBJ2-7,few,TRBD1,TRBV20-1
TGTGCCAGCAGCTGGGGGACTAGCGGGGCTGACAATGAGCAGTTCTTC,CASSWGTSGADNEQFF,TRBJ2-1,many,TRBD2,TRBV11-2
TGTGCCAGTAGCCTCCAGGGGACAGCGAACACTGAAGCTTTCTTT,CASSLQGTANTEAFF,TRBJ1-1,few,TRBD1,TRBV19
TGTGCCAGCAGCTTGTCGCGGTTCTCTGGAAACACCATATATTTT,CASSLSRFSGNTIYF,TRBJ1-3,few,.,TRBV5-8
TGTGCCAGCAGCGTCAGGGCGGCGGGGACAGATACGCAGTATTTT,CASSVRAAGTDTQYF,TRBJ2-3,many,.,TRBV7-9
TGTGCCAGCTCACAGGGACAGGGAATCTACAATGAGCAGTTCTTC,CASSQGQGIYNEQFF,TRBJ2-1,few,TRBD1,TRBV18
TGTGCCATCAGTGAAACAGGGGGCCTTGGAAACACCATATATTTT,CAISETGGLGNTIYF,TRBJ1-3,.,TRBD1,TRBV10-3
TGCGCCAGCAGCTTAATGCCCGGACAGGCGCTAACCTACGAGCAGTACTTC,CASSLMPGQALTYEQYF,TRBJ2-7,.,TRBD1,TRBV5-1
TGTGCCAGCAGTGAGTCGGGGAAAAATGGCTACACCTTC,CASSESGKNGYTF,TRBJ1-2,.,.,TRBV25-1
TGTGCCAGCAGTCCCGGACAGGCCGTGGAAGCTTTCTTT,CASSPGQAVEAFF,TRBJ1-1,few,TRBD1,TRBV28
TGCGCCAGCAGCCAAGGACAGGGTGGGTATGAGCCCCAGCATTTT,CASSQGQGGYEPQHF,TRBJ1-5,few,TRBD1,TRBV4-1
TGTGCTAGTGGTTTTAATCTCAGGCAGTCGAACACCGGGGAGCTGTTTTTT,CASGFNLRQSNTGELFF,TRBJ2-2,.,.,TRBV12-5
TGTGCCAGCAGAGCCGGGACAGGGGGAAACACTGAAGCTTTCTTT,CASRAGTGGNTEAFF,TRBJ1-1,many,TRBD1,TRBV2
TGTGCCAGCAGCTTGAGTGCAACTAATGAAAAACTGTTTTTT,CASSLSATNEKLFF,TRBJ1-4,many,.,TRBV11-2
TGTGCCAGCAGCTTATTGGGGAACACTGAAGCTTTCTTT,CASSLLGNTEAFF,TRBJ1-1,many,.,TRBV7-2
TGCAGTGCAGAGGGACAGGGGACTTACGAGCAGTACTTC,CSAEGQGTYEQYF,TRBJ2-7,.,TRBD1,TRBV20-1
TGTGCCAGCATAGATCGTCTCGACGAGCAGTACTTC,CASIDRLDEQYF,TRBJ2-7,many,.,TRBV6-1
TGCAGTGGGGGCAGGGGGGGCTACAATGAGCAGTTCTTC,CSGGRGGYNEQFF,TRBJ2-1,.,.,TRBV29-1
TGTGCCAGCAGCTTTTGGGGACAGGAGGCCACAGATACGCAGTATTTT,CASSFWGQEATDTQYF,TRBJ2-3,.,TRBD1,TRBV7-2
TGTGCCAGCAGTCCCGGGACAGCGTACGGGTACGAGCAGTACTTC,CASSPGTAYGYEQYF,TRBJ2-7,.,TRBD1,TRBV28
TGTGCCAGCAGACTGAATCGAAACACCATATATTTT,CASRLNRNTIYF,TRBJ1-3,many,.,TRBV2
TGTGCCAGCAACCCCGTCGACTGGGGGAACACTGAAGCTTTCTTT,CASNPVDWGNTEAFF,TRBJ1-1,many,.,TRBV2
TGTGCCAGCAGCTTGAGATGGGACAGGGGGCAGTATTTT,CASSLRWDRGQYF,TRBJ2-3,many,TRBD1,TRBV7-6
TGTGCCAGCAGTGAAATAGAACTAGCGGGGGCCGAGCAGTACTTC,CASSEIELAGAEQYF,TRBJ2-7,few,TRBD2,TRBV2
TGTGCCTCGACGACAGGGGCCTATGGCTACACCTTC,CASTTGAYGYTF,TRBJ1-2,few,TRBD1,TRBV12-3/TRBV12-4